This is a list of T cell receptor beta chains from one sample in a study of CD8 T cells in ankylosing spondylitis. From the 5' RACE reads, TCRdb called clonotypes with MiXCR, one entry per CDR3 protein. The data hold 35,000 to 50,000 distinct CDR3 sequences, with about a tenth observed a single time. The sequencing input was blood, either unsorted or a sorted T cell fraction (not recorded which). These receptors all come from a male donor with ankylosing spondylitis or in good health (not recorded which). CDR3s include the opening cysteine and the closing phenylalanine or tryptophan. The D gene is left open where the match is weak. Not every row has a clone size; where given, it reads once, few, many or a size class.

v_gene,j_gene,abundance,d_gene,CDR3aa,CDR3nt
TRBV7-8,TRBJ2-1,many,.,CASALDSYNEQFF,TGTGCCAGCGCCCTGGACAGCTACAATGAGCAGTTCTTC
TRBV20-1,TRBJ2-5,many,TRBD2,CSAQDHSGSNGETQYF,TGCAGTGCTCAAGACCATAGCGGGAGTAATGGGGAGACCCAGTACTTC
TRBV7-9,TRBJ2-5,many,TRBD2,CASSYGSAGGQETQYF,TGTGCCAGCAGCTATGGGTCGGCGGGAGGGCAAGAGACCCAGTACTTC
TRBV4-3,TRBJ1-5,.,TRBD1,CASSQDWGTAAYSNQPQHF,TGCGCCAGCAGCCAAGATTGGGGGACAGCCGCTTATAGCAATCAGCCCCAGCATTTT
TRBV20-1,TRBJ2-1,many,.,CSARAGVRYNEQFF,TGCAGTGCTAGAGCGGGAGTAAGATACAATGAGCAGTTCTTC
TRBV5-1,TRBJ1-1,many,.,CASRSETEAFF,TGCGCCAGCAGAAGTGAAACTGAAGCTTTCTTT
TRBV5-1,TRBJ2-1,many,.,CASSRSSANRDEQFF,TGCGCCAGCAGCCGATCATCTGCTAACCGCGATGAGCAGTTCTTC
TRBV11-1,TRBJ2-1,few,TRBD2,CASRPLLAGSLNEQFF,TGTGCCAGCAGACCACTTCTAGCGGGAAGTTTGAATGAGCAGTTCTTC
TRBV5-1,TRBJ2-7,many,.,CASSPRPGAGYEQYF,TGCGCCAGCAGCCCGAGACCGGGCGCCGGCTACGAGCAGTACTTC
TRBV7-2,TRBJ2-1,many,TRBD2,CASSLSAGTSGMLEQFF,TGTGCCAGCAGCTTAAGTGCCGGGACTAGCGGGATGCTTGAGCAGTTCTTC
TRBV4-2,TRBJ2-6,many,TRBD1,CASSQGRQGTGANVLTF,TGTGCCAGCAGCCAAGGCCGACAGGGGACGGGGGCCAACGTCCTGACTTTC
TRBV5-5,TRBJ2-7,once,.,CASSRDRSYEQYF,TGTGCCAGCAGTCGGGACCGCAGCTACGAGCAGTACTTC
TRBV18,TRBJ2-1,.,TRBD2,CASSTLGLAGINEQFF,TGTGCCAGCTCAACGCTCGGACTAGCGGGAATCAATGAGCAGTTCTTC
TRBV9,TRBJ1-1,many,.,CASSVGRVLTEAFF,TGTGCCAGCAGCGTAGGAAGGGTGTTGACTGAAGCTTTCTTT
TRBV7-9,TRBJ2-1,few,.,CASSLDSPSSYNEQFF,TGTGCCAGCAGCTTAGACAGTCCGAGCTCCTACAATGAGCAGTTCTTC
TRBV27,TRBJ2-1,many,TRBD2,CASSSGLAGVSSYNEQFF,TGTGCCAGCAGTTCCGGACTAGCGGGAGTGAGTTCCTACAATGAGCAGTTCTTC
TRBV24-1,TRBJ2-3,many,TRBD2,CATSDPGLAGGIDTQYF,TGTGCCACCAGTGACCCGGGACTAGCGGGAGGGATAGATACGCAGTATTTT
TRBV28,TRBJ2-5,many,.,CASATPGISETQYF,TGTGCCAGCGCCACCCCAGGGATATCAGAGACCCAGTACTTC
TRBV15,TRBJ2-5,many,.,CAIGLLDHQETQYF,TGTGCCATAGGTTTATTGGACCACCAAGAGACCCAGTACTTC
TRBV10-3,TRBJ2-1,many,.,CAIGTPNNEQFF,TGTGCCATCGGTACCCCGAACAATGAGCAGTTCTTC
TRBV28,TRBJ2-3,few,TRBD2,CASSLEPLLLREGGPTDTQYF,TGTGCCAGCAGTTTAGAGCCCCTCTTGTTGCGGGAGGGGGGCCCCACAGATACGCAGTATTTT
TRBV12-3/TRBV12-4,TRBJ2-1,many,TRBD2,CASRRLAANEQFF,TGTGCCAGCAGGAGACTAGCGGCCAATGAGCAGTTCTTC
TRBV6-5,TRBJ1-2,few,TRBD1,CASSYSRTGHGYTF,TGTGCCAGCAGTTACTCTCGGACAGGCCATGGCTACACCTTC
TRBV5-6,TRBJ1-2,many,TRBD1,CASSLVRGRGYGYTF,TGTGCCAGCAGCTTGGTTAGGGGGCGAGGCTATGGCTACACCTTC
TRBV10-3,TRBJ2-1,few,TRBD1,CAISESTGGLKSYNEQFF,TGTGCCATCAGTGAATCTACAGGGGGCCTTAAGTCCTACAATGAGCAGTTCTTC
TRBV5-6,TRBJ2-5,many,TRBD2,CASSSLAGAIVTQYF,TGTGCCAGCAGCTCCCTAGCGGGCGCCATTGTGACCCAGTACTTC
TRBV29-1,TRBJ2-3,many,.,CSVPGFDVDTQYF,TGCAGCGTTCCCGGATTTGACGTTGATACGCAGTATTTT
TRBV5-5,TRBJ2-3,many,.,CASSLEWGADTQYF,TGTGCCAGCAGCTTGGAATGGGGCGCAGATACGCAGTATTTT
TRBV20-1,TRBJ2-7,many,TRBD2,CSAGGLQREVKTYEQYF,TGCAGTGCTGGGGGCCTACAGCGGGAGGTCAAAACCTACGAGCAGTACTTC
TRBV29-1,TRBJ2-3,many,TRBD2,CSVKGAGGGTDTQYF,TGCAGCGTCAAGGGGGCGGGAGGGGGCACAGATACGCAGTATTTT
TRBV6-1,TRBJ2-5,.,TRBD1,CASRPGTVLQETQYF,TGTGCCAGCAGACCCGGGACAGTATTACAAGAGACCCAGTACTTC
TRBV7-6,TRBJ1-2,many,TRBD1,CASSLGDSYGYTF,TGTGCCAGCAGCTTAGGGGACAGCTATGGCTACACCTTC
TRBV4-3,TRBJ2-4,medium-sized,.,CASSGQGLAGIQYF,TGCGCCAGCAGTGGGCAGGGGCTCGCAGGGATTCAGTACTTC
TRBV3-1,TRBJ2-3,many,TRBD2,CASSQEIGLAQTDTQYF,TGTGCCAGCAGCCAAGAGATCGGACTAGCTCAGACAGATACGCAGTATTTT
TRBV6-1,TRBJ2-1,many,TRBD2,CASSRRSSGSGEQFF,TGTGCCAGCAGCCGACGATCCAGCGGGAGTGGAGAGCAGTTCTTC
TRBV12-3/TRBV12-4,TRBJ2-7,many,TRBD2,CASSPTSGMYEQYF,TGTGCCAGCAGCCCGACTAGCGGGATGTACGAGCAGTACTTC
TRBV12-3/TRBV12-4,TRBJ1-6,many,.,CASSFGQSNSPLHF,TGTGCCAGCAGTTTTGGGCAAAGTAATTCACCCCTCCACTTT
TRBV20-1,TRBJ1-4,medium-sized,.,CSAFPSDGGREKLFF,TGCAGTGCTTTCCCGAGCGACGGGGGCCGGGAAAAACTGTTTTTT
TRBV12-3/TRBV12-4,TRBJ1-2,many,.,CASSLGRGSGGYTF,TGTGCCAGCAGTTTAGGCAGGGGAAGTGGCGGCTACACCTTC
TRBV12-3/TRBV12-4,TRBJ2-5,many,TRBD1,CASRDRGRETQYF,TGTGCCAGCCGAGACAGGGGCAGGGAGACCCAGTACTTC
TRBV28,TRBJ2-7,many,.,CASTGGPRYEQYF,TGTGCCAGCACTGGCGGGCCCCGCTACGAGCAGTACTTC
TRBV4-3,TRBJ2-7,many,TRBD2,CASSQVPSGNYEQYF,TGCGCCAGCAGCCAAGTCCCTAGCGGGAACTACGAGCAGTACTTC
TRBV10-1,TRBJ2-7,.,.,CASSATGSYEQYF,TGCGCCAGCAGTGCGACAGGATCCTACGAGCAGTACTTC
TRBV7-3,TRBJ2-3,many,.,CASSLRGINTDTQYF,TGTGCCAGCAGCTTAAGAGGCATTAACACAGATACGCAGTATTTT
TRBV5-5,TRBJ2-1,many,TRBD2,CASSGGRAGGRNEQFF,TGTGCCAGCAGCGGGGGACGAGCGGGAGGGAGGAATGAGCAGTTCTTC
TRBV10-3,TRBJ2-1,many,.,CAITGGPYNEQFF,TGTGCCATCACCGGGGGACCCTACAATGAGCAGTTCTTC
TRBV20-1,TRBJ1-2,many,.,CSAVDGVNYGYTF,TGCAGTGCTGTGGACGGAGTTAACTATGGCTACACCTTC
TRBV27,TRBJ2-2,many,.,CASSPQGNTGELFF,TGTGCCAGCAGCCCCCAGGGGAACACCGGGGAGCTGTTTTTT
TRBV12-3/TRBV12-4,TRBJ2-5,many,.,CASSLGAGWGETQYF,TGTGCCAGCAGTTTAGGGGCAGGTTGGGGAGAGACCCAGTACTTC
TRBV15,TRBJ2-7,.,.,CATSRGQPPRNEQYF,TGTGCCACCAGCAGAGGACAACCGCCTAGAAACGAGCAGTACTTC
TRBV7-9,TRBJ2-3,few,TRBD2,CASTRLAGWTDTQYF,TGTGCCAGCACGCGACTAGCGGGTTGGACAGATACGCAGTATTTT
TRBV6-6,TRBJ2-5,many,TRBD1,CASSGDSETQYF,TGTGCCAGCAGTGGGGACAGCGAGACCCAGTACTTC
TRBV2,TRBJ2-7,many,.,CASKDAEPYEQYF,TGTGCCAGCAAAGATGCGGAACCCTACGAGCAGTACTTC
TRBV6-1,TRBJ2-3,many,.,CASSDLLADTQYF,TGTGCCAGCAGTGATCTTCTAGCAGATACGCAGTATTTT
TRBV7-2,TRBJ2-7,many,TRBD1,CASSLVPGQGPQKYF,TGTGCCAGCAGCTTAGTTCCGGGACAGGGGCCACAAAAGTACTTC